This TCR beta chain was recorded in a study of human T cells and chemical hapten exposure. The wider study: The sensitizer, 2% DPC, was used on roughly 2 cm by roughly 2 cm of upper inner arm skin. Weekly administration of diphenylcyclopropenone to the scalp of patients continued throughout the roughly 26-week study. The upper back received 0.01% DPC by patch testing, with results read at 6 days.

The sample holds a few counts of this clonotype. Trimming removed 3 bases at V and 7 bases at J, with 13 bases between. Germline values: CDR1 KGHSH, CDR2 LQKENI. This CDR3 is 15 amino acids long. Time point: pre-sensitization, week 0. Described treatment: therapeutic diphenylcyclopropenone sensitization with weekly scalp DPC. TCRdb passed the RACE reads through MiXCR, listing each CDR3 protein once. The profile shows tens of thousands of distinct CDR3 sequences, about 8.9% of them singletons. The genes are TRBV18 and TRBJ1-6; D may be TRBD1 (5 bases). This TCR came from a woman aged 40 to 55 with alopecia areata. Some clones in this sample may be carry-over from other donors' samples. Sequencing was performed on whole blood, taken in connection with sensitization to the hapten diphenylcyclopropenone (DPC). This CDR3 is CASSPGETDNSPLHF. CDR3 in DNA: TGTGCCAGCTCACCTGGGGAGACAGACAATTCACCCCTCCACTTT.